This TCR beta chain was sequenced in a study of T cell responses to AZD1222 COVID-19 vaccine. Broader study findings: A reported finding is that nearly half of spike-specific TCRs target unmutated variant regions. In a largely white British group with more females than males, clonal diversity was possibly underestimated.

Between the trimmed V and J ends, which lost 0 bases and 2 bases, there was a span of 6 bases. The CDR3 contains 14 residues. From germline, CDR1 is SGHDT and CDR2 YYEEEE. Produced via immunoSEQ multiplex PCR; TCRdb's table is partial and in-frame only. Of approximately 120,000 clones in the sample, roughly 88% were seen once. As concerns this clone: The antigen is undetermined. In the same sample, other DNA sequences code for this CDR3.

This TCR was sampled from an adult in good health. The source was peripheral blood, collected on day 0 of AZD1222 vaccination. The genes are TRBV5-6 and TRBJ1-5; D is undetermined. The DNA of the CDR3 is TGTGCCAGCAGCTTGGCGGGTGGCAATCAGCCCCAGCATTTT. Its translation: CASSLAGGNQPQHF.